The rows below give T cell receptor beta chains drawn from one sample of a study of T cell changes during pregnancy in multiple sclerosis. Here immunoSEQ multiplex PCR was the method, and the copy in TCRdb shows in-frame clones only, minus some. The data show 45,000 to 55,000 clones, around 90% seen once. Source: peripheral blood, taken in the first trimester of pregnancy. All receptors come from a female donor with multiple sclerosis, enrolled in a pregnancy study. The CDR3 runs from the conserved cysteine through the conserved F or W. Fields, in order: clone size, J gene, V gene, D gene, CDR3 DNA, CDR3 protein. The D gene is left open where the match is weak. Only part of the rows carry a size: once, few, many, or a class if the clone is expanded.

abundance: NA; j_gene: TRBJ2-2; v_gene: TRBV28; d_gene: NA; CDR3nt: TGTGCCAGCACCCAGGGGGGCGCAGAGAACGGGGAGCTGTTTTTT; CDR3aa: CASTQGGAENGELFF
abundance: NA; j_gene: TRBJ2-5; v_gene: TRBV18; d_gene: NA; CDR3nt: TGTGCCAGCTCACCACCCCAGGGTAGCGGCGAGACCCAGTACTTC; CDR3aa: CASSPPQGSGETQYF
abundance: NA; j_gene: TRBJ2-7; v_gene: TRBV5-4; d_gene: NA; CDR3nt: TGTGCCAGCAGCTTGGAGAGCTCCTACGAGCAGTACTTC; CDR3aa: CASSLESSYEQYF
abundance: once; j_gene: TRBJ1-1; v_gene: TRBV27; d_gene: TRBD1; CDR3nt: TGTGCCAGCAGTCCCCGGGACAGGGTCAACACTGAAGCTTTCTTT; CDR3aa: CASSPRDRVNTEAFF
abundance: NA; j_gene: TRBJ1-6; v_gene: TRBV5-1; d_gene: TRBD1; CDR3nt: TGCGCCAGCAGTCCTGACAGGGGGTATAATTCACCCCTCCACTTT; CDR3aa: CASSPDRGYNSPLHF
abundance: few; j_gene: TRBJ1-5; v_gene: TRBV10-3; d_gene: NA; CDR3nt: TGTGCCATCAGTACAGTCAATCAGCCCCAGCATTTT; CDR3aa: CAISTVNQPQHF
abundance: NA; j_gene: TRBJ1-1; v_gene: TRBV2; d_gene: NA; CDR3nt: TGTGCCAGCAGTGAGTGGGGACACCTCATGAACACTGAAGCTTTCTTT; CDR3aa: CASSEWGHLMNTEAFF
abundance: NA; j_gene: TRBJ2-1; v_gene: TRBV7-3; d_gene: NA; CDR3nt: TGTGCCAGCAGCTTAAGTGGGGGGGCGGATGAGCAGTTCTTC; CDR3aa: CASSLSGGADEQFF
abundance: NA; j_gene: TRBJ1-1; v_gene: TRBV12-5; d_gene: TRBD1; CDR3nt: TGTGCTAGTGGCACAGGGGGCCCCAACACTGAAGCTTTCTTT; CDR3aa: CASGTGGPNTEAFF
abundance: NA; j_gene: TRBJ1-3; v_gene: TRBV6-6; d_gene: TRBD1; CDR3nt: TGTGCCAGCAGTCAGGGGGCAAGTGGAAACACCATATATTTT; CDR3aa: CASSQGASGNTIYF
abundance: NA; j_gene: TRBJ1-6; v_gene: TRBV19; d_gene: NA; CDR3nt: TGTGCCAGTAAGGAACAGGCGAGCTATTTTCAGGGTTCACCCCTCCACTTT; CDR3aa: CASKEQASYFQGSPLHF
abundance: NA; j_gene: TRBJ1-4; v_gene: TRBV19; d_gene: NA; CDR3nt: TGTGCCAGTAGTACACTGAATGAAAAACTGTTTTTT; CDR3aa: CASSTLNEKLFF
abundance: NA; j_gene: TRBJ2-7; v_gene: TRBV6-5; d_gene: TRBD1; CDR3nt: TGTGCCAGCAGGGCCGGGACAGGGGGCGAGCAGTACTTC; CDR3aa: CASRAGTGGEQYF
abundance: NA; j_gene: TRBJ1-5; v_gene: TRBV30; d_gene: NA; CDR3nt: TGTGCCTGGAGTAGCTTAGAGAATCAGCCCCAGCATTTT; CDR3aa: CAWSSLENQPQHF
abundance: NA; j_gene: TRBJ1-3; v_gene: TRBV5-1; d_gene: NA; CDR3nt: TGCGCCAGCAGCTTGACAGCAGGGGCTCTCTCTGGAAACACCATATATTTT; CDR3aa: CASSLTAGALSGNTIYF
abundance: NA; j_gene: TRBJ2-7; v_gene: TRBV7-2; d_gene: TRBD2; CDR3nt: TGTGCCAGCAGCTTACTAGCGGGGGACAGCTCCTACGAGCAGTACTTC; CDR3aa: CASSLLAGDSSYEQYF
abundance: NA; j_gene: TRBJ2-1; v_gene: TRBV15; d_gene: TRBD2; CDR3nt: TGTGCCACCAGCAGAGAGGGGCTAGCGGACTACAATGAGCAGTTCTTC; CDR3aa: CATSREGLADYNEQFF
abundance: NA; j_gene: TRBJ2-3; v_gene: TRBV2; d_gene: TRBD2; CDR3nt: TGTGCCAGCAGTGGACTACTAGCGGGGGCCTACACAGATACGCAGTATTTT; CDR3aa: CASSGLLAGAYTDTQYF
abundance: NA; j_gene: TRBJ2-3; v_gene: TRBV2; d_gene: TRBD1; CDR3nt: TGTGCCAGCAGTGAGTACAGGGGCCCCACAGATACGCAGTATTTT; CDR3aa: CASSEYRGPTDTQYF
abundance: NA; j_gene: TRBJ1-1; v_gene: TRBV9; d_gene: NA; CDR3nt: TGTGCCAGCAGCGTAGGCAGTAGGGGAGGGGGCACTGAAGCTTTCTTT; CDR3aa: CASSVGSRGGGTEAFF
abundance: NA; j_gene: TRBJ1-6; v_gene: TRBV2; d_gene: NA; CDR3nt: TGTGCCAGCAGCCGCGAGTCGGTGTATAATTCACCCCTCCACTTT; CDR3aa: CASSRESVYNSPLHF
abundance: NA; j_gene: TRBJ1-2; v_gene: TRBV18; d_gene: TRBD1; CDR3nt: TGTGCCAGCTCACCGACAGGGGCCGACTATGGCTACACCTTC; CDR3aa: CASSPTGADYGYTF